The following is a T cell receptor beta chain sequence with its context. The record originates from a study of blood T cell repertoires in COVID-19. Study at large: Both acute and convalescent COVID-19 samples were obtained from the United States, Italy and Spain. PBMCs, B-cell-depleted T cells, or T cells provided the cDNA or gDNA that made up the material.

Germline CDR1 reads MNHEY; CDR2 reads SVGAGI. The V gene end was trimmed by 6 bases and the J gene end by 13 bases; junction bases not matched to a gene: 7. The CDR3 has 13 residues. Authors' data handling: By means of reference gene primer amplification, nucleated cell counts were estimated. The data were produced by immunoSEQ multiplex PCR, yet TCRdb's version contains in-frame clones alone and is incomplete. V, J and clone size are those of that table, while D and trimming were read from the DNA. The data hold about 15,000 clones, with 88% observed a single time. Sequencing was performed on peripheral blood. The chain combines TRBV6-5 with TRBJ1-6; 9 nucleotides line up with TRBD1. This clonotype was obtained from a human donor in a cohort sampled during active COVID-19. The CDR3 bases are TGTGCCAGCAGGGGACAGGGTTTGGTGCCCCTCCACTTT. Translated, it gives CASRGQGLVPLHF.